One and the same sample provided the 21 T cell receptor beta chains below, sequenced in a study of response to subunit inactivated influenza vaccine. TCRdb redid the calling of the RT-PCR reads with MiXCR, one entry per CDR3 protein. The table lists more than 500,000 distinct CDR3 sequences, roughly 12% of them singletons. This sample also belongs to another study, concerning T cells expressing NK-cell markers. That report notes: TCR beta cDNA was made by 5'RACE template switching with UMIs.

The sample was PBMCs from blood, taken on the day of vaccination. Receptors originate from a man between 50 and 59 years old who received an inactivated influenza vaccine.

This clonotype was observed a handful of times. This chain links TRBV28 with TRBJ1-1, with D unresolved. Germline lookup yields CDR1 MDHEN and CDR2 SYDVKM. The length of the CDR3 is 15 residues. V gave up 3 bases and J gave up 0 bases, with 11 bases separating them. The CDR3 region is CASSFIGEMNTEAFF. CDR3 bases: TGTGCCAGCAGTTTCATTGGGGAAATGAACACTGAAGCTTTCTTT.

Only a few counts were recorded for this clonotype. The chain combines TRBV6-2 or TRBV6-3 with TRBJ1-5; perhaps TRBD1 as D (5 bases). V dropped 6 bases and J dropped 1 base, with 10 bases sitting between them. The CDR3 is 14 amino acids. CDR1 and CDR2 from the germline V gene are MNHEY and SVGEGT. CDR3 loop: CASSRDGSNQPQHF. CDR3 nucleotides: TGTGCCAGCAGCCGGGACGGGAGCAATCAGCCCCAGCATTTT.

This clonotype was seen a few times. The genes are TRBV29-1 and TRBJ1-2; D is perhaps TRBD1 (6 bases). Trimming shortened V by 1 base and J by 6 bases, and 12 bases separated the two germline ends. Per germline, CDR1 SQVTM and CDR2 ANQGSEA. This CDR3 contains 13 residues. The CDR3 region has the DNA TGCAGCGTTGAAGTGTGGGCAGGGGATGGCTACACCTTC. Translation: CSVEVWAGDGYTF.

The chain is built from TRBV6-5 and TRBJ1-6, with D unclear. Germline CDR1 MNHEY, CDR2 SVGAGI. The CDR3 is 16 amino acids. The V end lost 2 bases, the J end lost 0 bases, and 8 bases lay between the germline ends. This CDR3 reads CASSYVRVSYNSPLHF. The CDR3 nucleotides are TGTGCCAGCAGTTACGTAAGGGTCTCCTATAATTCACCCCTCCACTTT.

In its sample, this clonotype was seen a few times. The rearrangement links TRBV5-1 to TRBJ2-3, with 9 bases that match TRBD1. CDR3 length: 15 residues. J gave up 4 bases and V 4 bases, and 7 bases lay outside the gene matches. Germline loops: CDR1 SGHRS, CDR2 YFSETQ. The CDR3 sequence is CASSLGTGRADTQYF. As DNA, the CDR3 is TGCGCCAGCAGCCTCGGGACAGGGCGCGCAGATACGCAGTATTTT.

The chain couples TRBV15 to TRBJ2-7; 10 positions agree with TRBD1. In germline, CDR1 is LNHNV, CDR2 YYDKDF (reference sequence). Trimming at V came to 8 bases and at J to 3 bases, leaving 4 bases not matched to a gene. The CDR3 covers 13 residues. The DNA for the CDR3 is TGTGCCACCCACGGGACAGGGGACTACGAGCAGTACTTC. Its protein is CATHGTGDYEQYF.

This clonotype came up many times. This chain connects TRBV4-2 to TRBJ1-1, with a possible D match to TRBD1 (5 bases). The germline V and J ends were trimmed by 1 base and 4 bases, with 10 bases remaining between them. The V gene's germline CDR1 is LGHNA and CDR2 YNFKEQ. The length of the CDR3 is 14 residues. The chain's CDR3 is CASSQGGGGTEAFF. The CDR3 nucleotides are TGTGCCAGCAGCCAAGGTGGGGGGGGCACTGAAGCTTTCTTT.

The table lists this clonotype with many counts. The chain combines TRBV12-3 or TRBV12-4 with TRBJ2-1; possibly TRBD2 for D (5 bases). The CDR3 contains 15 residues. V lost 5 bases and J lost 2, with 13 bases in between. The CDR3 DNA sequence: TGTGCCAGCAGTGAGGACTCCCTAGCCTACAATGAGCAGTTCTTC. It translates to CASSEDSLAYNEQFF.

The CDR3 region has the DNA TGCAGTGCTAGAATCCCGGGACGTCTCAAAGAGACCCAGTACTTC. Translation: CSARIPGRLKETQYF. The rearrangement uses TRBV20-1 and TRBJ2-5; D may correspond to TRBD1 or TRBD2 (5 bases each). This CDR3 is built from 15 residues. The ends were cut back, 2 bases at V and 3 bases at J, with 16 bases in the middle. CDR1 and CDR2 (germline): DFQATT, SNEGSKA (reference sequence).

The gene calls are TRBV11-2 and TRBJ2-7; TRBD1 matches at 7 bases. This CDR3 has 15 amino acids. CDR1 and CDR2 from the germline V gene are SGHAT and FQNNGV. V lost 5 bases, J lost 0 bases, and 7 bases stayed unmatched. CDR3 DNA sequence: TGTGCCAGCAGCCTGGGGACAGACCTCTCCTACGAGCAGTACTTC. This gives the protein CASSLGTDLSYEQYF.

This clonotype appeared a few times. This chain connects TRBV5-1 to TRBJ1-6, with D unclear. V dropped 0 bases and J dropped 14 bases, with 6 bases sitting between them. This CDR3 contains 11 residues. Germline V lookup: CDR1 SGHRS, CDR2 YFSETQ. Here the CDR3 reads CASSLDKALHF. CDR3 nucleotides: TGCGCCAGCAGCTTGGACAAGGCCCTCCACTTT.

The chain links TRBV12-3 or TRBV12-4 to TRBJ1-5; D remains unclear. V was cut by 6 bases and J by 4 bases, with 7 bases left in between. The CDR3 is 12 residues long. The CDR3 coding sequence is TGTGCCAGCAGGACATCGAATCAGCCCCAGCATTTT. Translating gives CASRTSNQPQHF.

The chain employs TRBV11-2 and TRBJ2-5; unclear D gene. Trimming removed 5 bases from V and 4 bases from J, with 20 bases in between. Germline loops: CDR1 SGHAT, CDR2 FQNNGV. This CDR3 has 16 amino acids. CDR3 sequence reads: CASSPVRTGARETQYF. The CDR3 nucleotides are TGTGCCAGCAGCCCCGTGCGGACCGGCGCTAGAGAGACCCAGTACTTC.

The V call is TRBV14, the J call TRBJ2-7, with TRBD1 matching over 11 bases. The J segment lost 6 bases and the V segment lost 2 bases, leaving 15 bases of the junction unmatched. The CDR3 has 18 amino acids. The germline CDR1 and CDR2 sequences are SGHDN and FVKESK. The CDR3 nucleotides read TGTGCCAGCAGCCAACAAATCCCCGGGACAGGGGGAAAAGGCGAGCAGTACTTC. Its protein is CASSQQIPGTGGKGEQYF.

V usage is TRBV5-1 and J usage is TRBJ2-3, with 8 bases that match TRBD2. The length of the CDR3 is 16 residues. Trimming removed 0 bases from V and 2 bases from J; junction bases left unmatched: 5. The germline V gene has CDR1 SGHRS and CDR2 YFSETQ. Written as DNA, the CDR3 is TGCGCCAGCAGCTTGGCCACTAGCGGCCACACAGATACGCAGTATTTT. Protein product: CASSLATSGHTDTQYF.

This clonotype has just a few counts. The chain carries TRBV6-2 or TRBV6-3 and TRBJ2-2; 13 bases align to TRBD2. After removal of 6 bases from V and 5 bases from J, the junction contained 3 bases not matched to a gene. This CDR3 is built from 15 residues. CDR1 MNHEY and CDR2 SVGEGT come from the germline V gene. The CDR3 nucleotides are TGTGCCAGCAGACTAGCGGGAGGGCGGACCGGGGAGCTGTTTTTT. Its protein is CASRLAGGRTGELFF.

The chain joins TRBV7-2 to TRBJ2-5; D possibly corresponds to TRBD1 (5 bases). V lost 5 bases and J lost 2, with 12 bases in between. CDR1 and CDR2 from the germline V gene are SGHTA and FQGNSA. The CDR3 consists of 14 residues. The DNA of the CDR3 is TGTGCCAGCAGCCCCCGGAAGGGGCAAGAGACCCAGTACTTC. Translated, it gives CASSPRKGQETQYF.

In its sample, this clonotype was seen a few times. J is TRBJ2-3 and V is TRBV9; 16 bases line up with TRBD2. Per germline, CDR1 SGDLS and CDR2 YYNGEE. The CDR3 runs 17 residues. J gave up 4 bases and V 4 bases, and 6 bases lay outside the gene matches. The CDR3 sequence: CASSPGLAGGQADTQYF. The CDR3 region has the DNA TGTGCCAGCAGCCCGGGACTAGCGGGGGGGCAAGCAGATACGCAGTATTTT.

The V call is TRBV20-1, the J call TRBJ1-5, with D unresolved. V dropped 5 bases and J dropped 4 bases, with 15 bases sitting between them. The CDR3 length is 14 residues. The V gene's germline CDR1 is DFQATT and CDR2 SNEGSKA (reference sequence). CDR3 sequence: CSALRWLGNQPQHF. CDR3 nucleotide sequence: TGCAGTGCTCTCCGGTGGCTGGGAAATCAGCCCCAGCATTTT.

The chain couples TRBV29-1 to TRBJ2-7; 10 positions agree with TRBD2. The CDR3 sequence is 16 residues long. Germline V lookup: CDR1 SQVTM, CDR2 ANQGSEA. Trimming took 6 bases from V and 0 from J; bases not matched to a gene: 11. CDR3 loop: CSVKSPTSGASYEQYF. In DNA form, the CDR3 reads TGCAGCGTCAAGTCCCCCACTAGCGGGGCCTCCTACGAGCAGTACTTC.

A remark on this clonotype: The CDR3 end shows no conserved phenylalanine or tryptophan, and so a read error is likely. The genes are TRBV2 and TRBJ2-5; 11 nucleotides agree with TRBD1. V was pared by 7 bases and J by 2 bases, with 6 bases of the junction left unmatched. CDR1 SNHLY and CDR2 FYNNEI come from the germline V gene. CDR3 length equals 15 residues. The CDR3 nucleotides read TGTGCCAGCACGGGACAGGGGGGATCACAAGAGACCCAGTACCTC. Amino acids: CASTGQGGSQETQYL.